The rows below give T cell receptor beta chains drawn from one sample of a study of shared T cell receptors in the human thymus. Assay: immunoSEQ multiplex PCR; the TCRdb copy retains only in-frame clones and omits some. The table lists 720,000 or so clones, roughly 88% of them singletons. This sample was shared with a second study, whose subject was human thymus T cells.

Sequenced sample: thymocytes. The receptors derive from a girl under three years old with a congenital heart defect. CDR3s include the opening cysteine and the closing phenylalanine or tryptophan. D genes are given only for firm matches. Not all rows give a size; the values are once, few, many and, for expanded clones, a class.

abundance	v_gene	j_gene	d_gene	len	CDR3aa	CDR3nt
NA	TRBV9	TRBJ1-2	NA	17	CASSGSPGHGGTDGYTF	TGTGCCAGCAGCGGATCACCGGGCCACGGAGGGACCGATGGCTACACCTTC
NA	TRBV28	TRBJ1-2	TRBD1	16	CASSWTGQGFNYGYTF	TGTGCCAGCAGTTGGACGGGACAGGGTTTTAACTATGGCTACACCTTC
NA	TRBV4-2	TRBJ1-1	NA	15	CASSHAFDRLTEAFF	TGTGCCAGCAGCCATGCGTTCGACAGACTCACTGAAGCTTTCTTT
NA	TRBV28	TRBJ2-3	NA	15	CASSLTGSGTDTQYF	TGTGCCAGCAGTTTAACGGGTAGCGGCACAGATACGCAGTATTTT
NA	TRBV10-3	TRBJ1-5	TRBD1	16	CAISEWDREVRKSQHF	TGTGCCATCAGTGAGTGGGACAGGGAAGTCAGAAAGTCCCAGCATTTT
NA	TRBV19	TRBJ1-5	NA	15	CASSPRTGESEPQHF	TGTGCCAGTAGTCCCCGGACGGGAGAAAGTGAGCCCCAGCATTTT
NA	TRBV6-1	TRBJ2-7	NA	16	CASSASGYPSSYEQYF	TGTGCCAGCAGTGCGTCAGGGTACCCTAGCTCCTACGAGCAGTACTTC
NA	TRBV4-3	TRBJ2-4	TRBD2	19	CASSQDWGLLAGGINIQYF	TGCGCCAGCAGCCAAGATTGGGGACTATTAGCGGGGGGTATAAACATTCAGTACTTC
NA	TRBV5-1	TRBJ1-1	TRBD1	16	CASSSAGGAYSTEAFF	TGCGCCAGCAGCTCGGCAGGGGGCGCGTATAGTACTGAAGCTTTCTTT
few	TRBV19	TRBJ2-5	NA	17	CASKVSGHRKPQETQYF	TGTGCCAGTAAGGTGTCGGGTCATAGGAAACCCCAAGAGACCCAGTACTTC
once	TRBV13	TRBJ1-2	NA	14	CASSLVTTPPWHTF	TGTGCCAGCAGCTTAGTCACTACTCCACCCTGGCACACCTTC
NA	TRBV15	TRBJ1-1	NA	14	CATSRDFEGTEAFF	TGTGCCACCAGCAGAGATTTCGAGGGCACTGAAGCTTTCTTT
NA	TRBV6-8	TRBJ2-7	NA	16	CASLLRDSSPCYEQYF	TGTGCCAGCCTACTCAGGGACTCCAGCCCTTGTTACGAGCAGTACTTC
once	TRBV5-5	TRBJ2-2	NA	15	CASSSTMGSTGELFF	TGTGCCAGCAGTTCTACAATGGGGAGCACCGGGGAGCTGTTTTTT
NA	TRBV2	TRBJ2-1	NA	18	CASSKAWRGVNDYNEQFF	TGTGCCAGCAGCAAGGCTTGGCGGGGAGTCAACGATTACAATGAGCAGTTCTTC
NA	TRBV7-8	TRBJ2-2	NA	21	CASSLQLAYGGQMVSAGELFF	TGTGCCAGCAGCCTCCAGTTAGCCTACGGGGGACAGATGGTATCGGCCGGGGAGCTGTTTTTT
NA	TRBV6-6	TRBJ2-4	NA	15	CASSYSETGKNIQYF	TGTGCCAGCAGTTACTCCGAGACAGGCAAAAACATTCAGTACTTC
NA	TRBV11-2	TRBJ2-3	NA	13	CASSYRPHYTQYF	TGTGCCAGCAGCTACAGACCCCACTATACGCAGTATTTT
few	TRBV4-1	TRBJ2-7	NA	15	CASSRTPGSSYEQYF	TGCGCCAGCAGCCGAACTCCGGGAAGCTCCTACGAGCAGTACTTC
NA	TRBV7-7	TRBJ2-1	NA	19	CASSLLPRVRGRTDNEQFF	TGTGCTAGCAGCTTACTTCCCAGGGTCCGGGGGAGGACCGACAATGAGCAGTTCTTC
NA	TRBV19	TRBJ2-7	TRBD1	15	CASSIDPGGSYEQYF	TGTGCCAGTAGTATAGATCCAGGGGGCTCCTACGAGCAGTACTTC
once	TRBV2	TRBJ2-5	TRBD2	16	CASSDSGLAGGETQYF	TGTGCCAGCAGTGATAGCGGGCTAGCGGGGGGTGAGACCCAGTACTTC
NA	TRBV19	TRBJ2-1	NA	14	CASSGQGRYNEQFF	TGTGCCAGTAGCGGCCAGGGGAGATACAATGAGCAGTTCTTC
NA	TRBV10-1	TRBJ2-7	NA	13	CASSGETAYEQYF	TGCGCCAGCAGTGGAGAGACAGCGTACGAGCAGTACTTC
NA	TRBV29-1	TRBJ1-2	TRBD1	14	CSVTATGEGYGYTF	TGCAGCGTGACCGCGACAGGGGAGGGCTATGGCTACACCTTC
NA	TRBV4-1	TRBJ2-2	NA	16	CASSQDEGPSPGELFF	TGCGCCAGCAGCCAAGATGAGGGTCCGTCCCCCGGGGAGCTGTTTTTT
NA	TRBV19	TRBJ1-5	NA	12	CASSMARQPQHF	TGTGCCAGTAGTATGGCGAGGCAGCCCCAGCATTTT
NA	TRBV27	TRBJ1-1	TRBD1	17	CASSFWGQGAGNTEAFF	TGTGCCAGCAGTTTTTGGGGACAGGGGGCAGGGAACACTGAAGCTTTCTTT
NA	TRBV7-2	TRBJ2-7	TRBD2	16	CASSLEGLAGAAEQYF	TGTGCCAGCAGCTTAGAAGGACTAGCGGGGGCGGCCGAGCAGTACTTC
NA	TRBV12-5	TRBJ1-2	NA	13	CASGLSRTSGYTF	TGTGCTAGTGGTTTGTCGCGGACAAGCGGCTACACCTTC
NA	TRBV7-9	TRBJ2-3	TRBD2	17	CASSLRLAGAITDTQYF	TGTGCCAGCAGCTTACGACTAGCGGGGGCCATCACAGATACGCAGTATTTT
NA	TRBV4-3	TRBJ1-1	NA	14	CASSQWFRGFRAFF	TGCGCCAGCAGCCAATGGTTCAGGGGCTTCAGGGCTTTCTTT
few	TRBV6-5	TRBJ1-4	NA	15	CASSYSTGADEKLFF	TGTGCCAGCAGTTACTCGACCGGAGCCGATGAAAAACTGTTTTTT
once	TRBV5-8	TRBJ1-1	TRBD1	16	CASSPRQGALDTEAFF	TGTGCCAGCAGCCCACGACAGGGGGCCTTGGACACTGAAGCTTTCTTT
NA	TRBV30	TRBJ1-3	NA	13	CAWGLLSGNTIYF	TGTGCCTGGGGACTGCTCTCTGGAAACACCATATATTTT
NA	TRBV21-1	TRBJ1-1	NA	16	CASSKVGTGGNTEAFF	TGTGCCAGCAGCAAAGTAGGGACAGGGGGAAACACTGAAGCTTTCTTT
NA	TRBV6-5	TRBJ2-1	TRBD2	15	CASSYAGGVSNEQFF	TGTGCCAGCAGTTACGCGGGGGGGGTGAGCAATGAGCAGTTCTTC
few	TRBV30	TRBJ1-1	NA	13	CACSEQGITEAFF	TGTGCCTGCTCCGAGCAGGGGATCACTGAAGCTTTCTTT
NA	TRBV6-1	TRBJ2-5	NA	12	CASSRTQETQYF	TGTGCCAGCAGCAGAACCCAAGAGACCCAGTACTTC
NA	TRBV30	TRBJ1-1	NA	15	CAWSVLLAMNTEAFF	TGTGCCTGGAGTGTACTTCTCGCAATGAACACTGAAGCTTTCTTT
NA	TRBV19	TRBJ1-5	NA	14	CASSMWRGNQPQHF	TGTGCCAGTAGTATGTGGAGGGGCAATCAGCCCCAGCATTTT
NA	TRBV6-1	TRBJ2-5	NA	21	CASSEAPQIGSQVPKPETQYF	TGTGCCAGCAGTGAAGCACCACAGATAGGGTCACAGGTCCCGAAGCCCGAGACCCAGTACTTC
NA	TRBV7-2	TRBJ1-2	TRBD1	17	CASSSHRGRDRPYGYTF	TGTGCCAGCAGCTCCCACAGGGGGCGGGATAGACCTTATGGCTACACCTTC